The T cell receptor (beta chain) described here comes from a study of cytomegalovirus exposure and HLA in healthy donors. Study-wide background: A subsequent analysis stated that the approximately 110 validation repertoires were run on the same platform as the 600 to 750 first-cohort repertoires.

V gave up 5 bases and J gave up 4 bases, with 15 bases separating them. CDR3 length: 15 residues. Germline CDR1 is LNHDA and CDR2 is SQIVND (reference sequence). Points on this clone: Its antigen is not known.

Findings and caveats of the study: Associated with cytomegalovirus, according to the listing, were 150 to 200 TCR beta chains.

Some clones are missing from TCRdb's copy, which holds only in-frame ones; the method was immunoSEQ multiplex PCR. The sample lists hundreds of thousands of clones, around 90% occurring once. Sequencing input: PBMCs. The chain carries TRBV19 and TRBJ1-5; maybe TRBD1 (6 bases). The clonotype originates from a young woman in good health and CMV-seropositive. CDR3 sequence: CASSASGTSNQPQHF. DNA for the CDR3: TGTGCCAGTAGTGCTTCCGGGACATCTAATCAGCCCCAGCATTTT.